The present T cell receptor beta chain was sequenced within a study of identical twins. TCRdb re-derived calls from the 5' RACE reads in MiXCR, one entry per CDR3 protein. The repertoire holds roughly 690,000 distinct CDR3 sequences, with about 20% as singletons. This same sample was also part of a study on T cells expressing NK-cell markers. This second study says: HCMV seropositivity characterized most of the eight sequenced donors, and seronegativity one. There remained a lack of clarity about HCMV specificity of expanded NKG2C+ T cell clones.

This clonotype was sampled from a woman aged 18 to 35 in good health. Sequencing was performed on PBMCs.

CDR3: CSARDAGSMNTEAFF. The CDR3 DNA follows: TGCAGTGCTAGAGATGCAGGGTCCATGAACACTGAAGCTTTCTTT. This rearrangement joins TRBV20-1 to TRBJ1-1, with D possibly being TRBD1 (5 bases). The germline gives CDR1 DFQATT, CDR2 SNEGSKA (reference sequence). V lost 0 bases and J 0 bases, leaving 11 bases between the germline ends. The CDR3 runs 15 residues.